Following are 27 T cell receptor beta chains from one sample sequenced in a study of T cell clonotyping in hematopoietic cell transplantation (dated by TCRdb to about 2021). In the paper's terms, the time point label means: recipient sample about 28 days before transplant, after cytoreduction. The protocol used for the library was the immunoSEQ multiplex PCR assay. TCRdb limited this immuneACCESS table to in-frame rearrangements with V and J called. A share of clones is missing; checked studies link under half to unresolved V genes, and the rest is unexplained. The sample table records tens of thousands of clones; roughly 94% of these occur just once. Of the sample, roughly 1.5% is held by the ten largest clones. The starting material was peripheral blood mononuclear cells, obtained before stem cell transplant. The receptors were gathered from a man aged 40-49 years with chronic myeloid leukemia. Some clones in this sample may be carry-over from other donors' samples.

The CDR3 sequence is CASSLSANYGYTF. The DNA of the CDR3 is TGTGCCAGCAGTTTATCAGCAAACTATGGCTACACCTTC. The J gene is TRBJ1-2, the V gene TRBV28; D is ambiguous. V was cut by 1 base and J by 2 bases, with 5 bases left in between. Germline V gene sequence: CDR1 MDHEN, CDR2 SYDVKM. The CDR3 consists of 13 residues.

The V and J genes are TRBV6-1 and TRBJ1-1; D is perhaps TRBD1 (6 bases). Germline lookup yields CDR1 MNHNS and CDR2 SASEGT. This CDR3 has 15 residues. V lost 6 bases and J 2 bases, leaving 16 bases between the germline ends. CDR3 amino acids: CASRAPGHLNTEAFF. CDR3 in DNA: TGTGCCAGCAGGGCGCCGGGACACCTAAACACTGAAGCTTTCTTT.

V is TRBV2 and J is TRBJ2-7; the match to TRBD1 covers 8 bases. With V trimmed by 11 bases and J by 3 bases, 6 bases remained unmatched. Germline V CDR1 and CDR2: SNHLY, FYNNEI. The CDR3 sequence is 12 residues long. The CDR3 coding sequence is TGTGCCGACCGGGACAGGAACTACGAGCAGTACTTC. It specifies CADRDRNYEQYF.

The CDR3 bases are TGCGCCAGCAGCCATCCCCGACAGGTGAACACCGGGGAGCTGTTTTTT. Translation: CASSHPRQVNTGELFF. The genes are TRBV4-1 and TRBJ2-2, with D perhaps TRBD1 (6 bases). The CDR3 extends over 16 amino acids. V was trimmed by 3 bases and J by 1 base, leaving 12 bases between them. Germline V gene lookup returns CDR1 MGHRA and CDR2 YSYEKL.

This clone was found once. The chain joins TRBV30 to TRBJ1-2; D remains unclear. This CDR3 has 15 residues. Germline CDR1 GTSNPN, CDR2 SVGIG (reference sequence). V was shortened by 0 bases and J by 0 bases, with 11 bases between the two germline ends. CDR3 coding DNA: TGTGCCTGGAGTGTAAGGGTCAGGTCTAACTATGGCTACACCTTC. It yields the protein CAWSVRVRSNYGYTF. Using reference TRBV30 and TRBJ1-2 for the parts outside the CDR3, the full variable domain is SQTIHQWPATLVQPVGSPLSLECTVEGTSNPNLYWYRQAAGRGLQLLFYSVGIGQISSEVPQNLSASRPQDRQFILSSKKLLLSDSGFYLCAWSVRVRSNYGYTFGSGTRLTVV.

The gene calls are TRBV5-8 and TRBJ1-6, with D tentatively TRBD1 (6 bases). V was clipped by 7 bases and J by 2 bases, with 10 bases between them. The germline gives CDR1 SGHTS, CDR2 YDEGEE. This CDR3 has 14 residues. CDR3 coding DNA: TGTGCCAGCGACGGGGGCGCCTATAATTCACCCCTCCACTTT. It specifies CASDGGAYNSPLHF. The full variable domain, its missing parts supplied by reference TRBV5-8 and TRBJ1-6, is EAGVTQSPTHLIKTRGQQATLRCSPISGHTSVYWYQQALGLGLQFLLWYDEGEERNRGNFPPRFSGRQFPNYSSELNVNALELEDSALYLCASDGGAYNSPLHFGNGTRLTVT.

This clone was recorded only once. The chain combines TRBV9 with TRBJ2-7; 12 nucleotides line up with TRBD2. V was pared by 4 bases and J by 7 bases, with 3 bases of the junction left unmatched. The CDR3 runs 13 residues. The germline CDR1 and CDR2 sequences are SGDLS and YYNGEE. The DNA for the CDR3 is TGTGCCAGCAGCCAGGGACTAGCGGGTGAGCAGTACTTC. Its translation is CASSQGLAGEQYF.

This clone was counted once. V usage is TRBV28 and J usage is TRBJ1-4, with TRBD1 identical over 8 bases. In germline, CDR1 is MDHEN, CDR2 SYDVKM. Germline trimming cut 6 bases from V and 5 bases from J; bases unmatched to any gene: 8. The CDR3 loop spans 15 amino acids. The CDR3 loop is CASSPRTGTNEKLFF. CDR3 sequence (DNA): TGTGCCAGCAGCCCCAGGACAGGGACAAATGAAAAACTGTTTTTT.

This chain joins TRBV7-9 and TRBJ1-2; D possibly corresponds to TRBD1 (5 bases). The CDR3 is made up of 15 amino acids. V dropped 1 base and J dropped 7 bases, with 16 bases sitting between them. Per the germline V gene, CDR1 is SEHNR and CDR2 is FQNEAQ (reference sequence). CDR3: CASSLGTLRGGGYTF. The DNA for the CDR3 is TGTGCCAGCAGCTTAGGCACCCTTCGGGGGGGTGGCTACACCTTC.

This clone was recorded only once. The rearrangement joins TRBV13 to TRBJ2-7, with a tentative D call TRBD1 (7 bases). V was cut by 6 bases and J by 5 bases, with 20 bases left in between. The germline V gene encodes CDR1 PRHDT and CDR2 FYEKMQ (reference sequence). The CDR3 loop spans 15 amino acids. The CDR3 DNA sequence: TGTGCCAGCAGTCAACAGGGGAGGCTTTCGGACGAGCAGTACTTC. Protein product: CASSQQGRLSDEQYF.

The chain carries TRBV9 and TRBJ1-2; the D is unclear. V lost 8 bases and J lost 4, with 9 bases in between. The CDR3 has 11 amino acids. CDR1 SGDLS and CDR2 YYNGEE come from the germline V gene. CDR3 coding DNA: TGTGCCAGACCCGGACTCTATGGCTACACCTTC. This translates into CARPGLYGYTF.

This chain connects TRBV9 to TRBJ1-3; D possibly corresponds to TRBD1 (6 bases). This CDR3 is 15 amino acids long. Trimming left V 3 bases short and J 1 base short, with 11 bases between. Per germline, CDR1 SGDLS and CDR2 YYNGEE. The CDR3 region is CASSAEGQSGNTIYF. In nucleotides, the CDR3 is TGTGCCAGCAGCGCCGAGGGACAATCTGGAAACACCATATATTTT.

This chain links TRBV30 with TRBJ2-4; no clear D gene. CDR1 is GTSNPN and CDR2 is SVGIG in the germline V gene (reference sequence). There are 15 residues in the CDR3. The germline V and J ends were trimmed by 4 bases and 7 bases, with 20 bases remaining between them. CDR3 in amino acids: CAWTSPLRDGNIQYF. The CDR3 nucleotides are TGTGCCTGGACCTCCCCCCTACGCGACGGGAACATTCAGTACTTC. The whole variable domain, filled in from reference TRBV30 and TRBJ2-4, reads SQTIHQWPATLVQPVGSPLSLECTVEGTSNPNLYWYRQAAGRGLQLLFYSVGIGQISSEVPQNLSASRPQDRQFILSSKKLLLSDSGFYLCAWTSPLRDGNIQYFGAGTRLSVL.

The chain couples TRBV27 to TRBJ1-1; 7 nucleotides agree with TRBD1. The CDR3 sequence is 15 residues long. Germline CDR1 and CDR2: MNHEY and SMNVEV (reference sequence). V shed 5 bases, J shed 3 bases, and the junction held 9 bases outside the gene matches. The CDR3 region has the DNA TGTGCCAGCAGTCTCACAGGGGAGGGGGACACTGAAGCTTTCTTT. Its protein product is CASSLTGEGDTEAFF.

This rearrangement joins TRBV28 to TRBJ2-7, with a tentative D call TRBD1 (5 bases). V dropped 6 bases and J dropped 3 bases, with 6 bases sitting between them. Per the germline V gene, CDR1 is MDHEN and CDR2 is SYDVKM. This CDR3 is 11 amino acids long. This CDR3 reads CASRTGYEQYF. The CDR3, as DNA: TGTGCCAGCAGAACAGGCTACGAGCAGTACTTC.

The J gene is TRBJ1-2, the V gene TRBV6-1; no firm D call. The CDR3 contains 12 residues. Trimming stripped 2 bases from V and 4 bases from J, with 5 bases between. The germline V gene has CDR1 MNHNS and CDR2 SASEGT. CDR3 sequence (DNA): TGTGCCAGCAGTGAATCAAGCTATGGCTACACCTTC. Translating gives CASSESSYGYTF.

A single count supports this clone. The chain joins TRBV6-4 to TRBJ2-6; D is unclear. Trimming took off 2 bases at V and 0 bases at J, with 14 bases between the two ends. The CDR3 has 18 residues. The germline V gene encodes CDR1 MRHNA and CDR2 SNTAGT. The CDR3 DNA sequence: TGTGCCAGCAGTGACAGAAACCTCGCCTCCTCTGGGGCCAACGTCCTGACTTTC. Translated, it gives CASSDRNLASSGANVLTF.

The V call is TRBV5-4, the J call TRBJ1-1; no clear D gene. Germline CDR1 and CDR2: SGHNT and YYREEE (reference sequence). CDR3 size: 15 residues. V lost 3 bases and J 1 base, leaving 13 bases between the germline ends. The CDR3 DNA sequence: TGTGCCAGCAGCTCGGGGAGGCTGGGGAACACTGAAGCTTTCTTT. Translated, it gives CASSSGRLGNTEAFF.

The genes are TRBV7-9 and TRBJ2-7; 8 positions agree with TRBD1. This CDR3 contains 15 residues. Germline V gene data show CDR1 as SEHNR and CDR2 as FQNEAQ (reference sequence). V lost 0 bases, J lost 9 bases, and 10 bases stayed unmatched. In DNA, the CDR3 is TGTGCCAGCAGCTTAGCCGGGGCAGGGGGCTCCGGGCAGTACTTC. This gives the protein CASSLAGAGGSGQYF.

V is TRBV7-2 and J is TRBJ1-1, with TRBD1 matching over 7 bases. The V segment lost 3 bases and the J segment 2 bases; nucleotides outside the gene matches: 15. CDR1 SGHTA and CDR2 FQGNSA come from the germline V gene. The length of the CDR3 is 18 residues. CDR3 amino acids: CASSFGPTGTSINTEAFF. The CDR3 bases are TGTGCCAGCAGCTTTGGTCCGACAGGGACCTCTATCAACACTGAAGCTTTCTTT.

The chain employs TRBV4-1 and TRBJ2-3, with D possibly being TRBD2 (6 bases). V dropped 1 base and J dropped 4 bases, with 15 bases sitting between them. The CDR3 is made up of 16 amino acids. Germline CDR1 MGHRA, CDR2 YSYEKL. The CDR3 sequence is CASSQAQTTSPDTQYF. The CDR3, as DNA: TGCGCCAGCAGCCAAGCGCAAACCACTAGCCCAGATACGCAGTATTTT.

This chain connects TRBV6-5 to TRBJ1-2; a possible D gene is TRBD1 (6 bases). The CDR3 covers 13 residues. V lost 0 bases to trimming and J lost 6 bases, with 8 bases between them. Germline V gene lookup returns CDR1 MNHEY and CDR2 SVGAGI. CDR3 amino acids: CASSYSGGHGYTF. The DNA for the CDR3 is TGTGCCAGCAGTTACTCGGGGGGGCATGGCTACACCTTC.

The chain employs TRBV11-3 and TRBJ2-7; D is ambiguous. The V and J ends lost 6 bases and 3 bases respectively, with 12 bases between them. The CDR3 spans 13 residues. In germline, CDR1 is SGHNT, CDR2 YENEEA. The CDR3 DNA reads as TGTGCCAGCAGAGGGCCAGAAAACTACGAGCAGTACTTC. The encoded protein is CASRGPENYEQYF.

The chain links TRBV4-1 to TRBJ2-6, with 8 bases lining up with TRBD1. The CDR3 covers 20 residues. The germline V gene encodes CDR1 MGHRA and CDR2 YSYEKL. Trimming took 0 bases from V and 0 from J; bases not matched to a gene: 10. The DNA of the CDR3 is TGCGCCAGCAGCCAAGAGCCCATGGGACAGGTCTCCTCTGGGGCCAACGTCCTGACTTTC. Residues: CASSQEPMGQVSSGANVLTF.

V is TRBV15 and J is TRBJ2-7, with D maybe TRBD2 (5 bases). CDR3 length: 15 residues. Germline V lookup: CDR1 LNHNV, CDR2 YYDKDF (reference sequence). Trimming shortened V by 0 bases and J by 2 bases, and 11 bases separated the two germline ends. The CDR3 loop reads CATSRDASGPYEQYF. CDR3 in DNA: TGTGCCACCAGCAGAGACGCCAGCGGTCCCTACGAGCAGTACTTC.

The chain combines TRBV9 with TRBJ2-5; 8 bases match TRBD1. V shed 4 bases, J shed 5 bases, and the junction held 10 bases outside the gene matches. Germline V gene lookup returns CDR1 SGDLS and CDR2 YYNGEE. The CDR3 runs 15 residues. The chain's CDR3 is CASSPTQGARETQYF. DNA for the CDR3: TGTGCCAGCAGCCCAACCCAGGGGGCAAGGGAGACCCAGTACTTC.

A remark on this clone: The same CDR3 can be traced to other DNA sequences in this sample. This chain links TRBV6-6 with TRBJ1-5; possible D gene TRBD1, 5 bases. This CDR3 comprises 14 residues. Germline assignment: CDR1 MNHNY and CDR2 SVGAGI (reference sequence). The V and J ends lost 2 bases and 5 bases respectively, with 10 bases between them. The CDR3 spells CASSYRDGDQPQHF. The CDR3 nucleotides are TGTGCCAGCAGTTACCGGGACGGGGATCAGCCCCAGCATTTT.